This T cell receptor beta chain was sequenced during a study of response to subunit inactivated influenza vaccine. The study, taken as a whole, reports: With each seasonal influenza vaccination, the authors suggested, few new T cells are recruited.

TCRdb re-called the RT-PCR reads with MiXCR, one entry per CDR3 protein. Of about 520,000 distinct CDR3 sequences in the sample, approximately 7.8% were seen once. CDR3 length equals 13 residues. Trimming took off 5 bases at V and 4 bases at J, with 11 bases between the two ends. This clonotype occurred a few times. Its cognate antigen is unknown. The origin of this receptor is a man aged 50 to 69 who received an inactivated influenza vaccine. The chain uses TRBV12-3 or TRBV12-4 and TRBJ1-1; D unclear. Sequencing was performed on PBMCs from blood, taken 23 to 25 months after vaccination. CDR3 residues: CASSPDWATEAFF. Written as DNA, the CDR3 is TGTGCCAGCAGTCCGGACTGGGCCACTGAAGCTTTCTTT.